One sample yielded the 22 T cell receptor beta chains listed below, sequenced in a study of T cell responses to AZD1222 COVID-19 vaccine. Profiling relied on immunoSEQ multiplex PCR, and the TCRdb table lists in-frame clones only, not all of them. The data contain around 150,000 clones, about 93% of them singletons. This specimen consisted of peripheral blood, obtained on day 0 of AZD1222 vaccination. Every receptor here comes from an adult in good health.

The chain is built from TRBV9 and TRBJ2-3, with 9 bases lining up with TRBD1. J was trimmed by 5 bases and V by 6 bases; bases with no gene match: 10. Germline values: CDR1 SGDLS, CDR2 YYNGEE. The CDR3 is 15 residues long. The CDR3 is CASTKHDRGGDTQYF. CDR3 sequence (DNA): TGTGCCAGCACCAAACATGACAGGGGGGGAGATACGCAGTATTTT.

This clone was observed a few times. The rearrangement uses TRBV7-2 and TRBJ1-2; 7 bases are a match to TRBD1. Germline CDR1 is SGHTA and CDR2 is FQGNSA. V dropped 5 bases and J dropped 5; count of bases not matched to a gene: 14. The CDR3 has 16 residues. CDR3 amino acids: CASSPSGPGTAYGYTF. DNA for the CDR3: TGTGCCAGCAGCCCAAGTGGACCTGGGACAGCTTATGGCTACACCTTC.

The rearrangement uses TRBV28 and TRBJ2-3, with a tentative D call TRBD1 (6 bases). V was cut by 1 base and J by 5 bases, with 16 bases left in between. CDR1 MDHEN and CDR2 SYDVKM come from the germline V gene. The CDR3 covers 16 residues. Here the CDR3 reads CASSLSHRVGKDTQYF. The CDR3 bases are TGTGCCAGCAGTTTATCCCACAGGGTGGGTAAAGATACGCAGTATTTT.

The chain has TRBV28 and TRBJ1-2; D not certain. The CDR3 consists of 13 residues. V lost 5 bases and J lost 2, with 9 bases in between. Germline CDR1 and CDR2: MDHEN and SYDVKM. The CDR3 coding sequence is TGTGCCAGCAGTCCAACGGCCAACTATGGCTACACCTTC. Amino acid sequence: CASSPTANYGYTF.

This chain links TRBV18 with TRBJ2-5, with 10 bases that match TRBD2. With 3 bases clipped from V and 1 base from J, the junction kept 5 bases outside the gene matches. CDR1 is KGHSH, CDR2 LQKENI, per germline. The CDR3 has 16 amino acids. In nucleotides, the CDR3 is TGTGCCAGCTCACCGGGACTAGCGTCAATCCAAGAGACCCAGTACTTC. Translation gives CASSPGLASIQETQYF.

This clone was recorded only once. V gene TRBV18 combines with J gene TRBJ1-1; tentatively, D is TRBD1 (5 bases). This CDR3 region has 15 residues. The ends were cut back, 3 bases at V and 4 bases at J, with 15 bases in the middle. CDR1 is KGHSH, CDR2 LQKENI, per germline. This CDR3 is CASSPASGGGTEAFF. Here the CDR3 DNA reads TGTGCCAGCTCACCGGCGAGCGGGGGAGGCACTGAAGCTTTCTTT.

J is TRBJ1-1 and V is TRBV6-5; 9 nucleotides match TRBD1. This CDR3 has 15 amino acids. V shed 6 bases and J 0 bases; nucleotides not matched to a gene: 5. Germline-derived CDR1 and CDR2 are MNHEY and SVGAGI. The CDR3 loop is CASSPDRGLNTEAFF. DNA for the CDR3: TGTGCCAGCAGCCCGGACAGGGGATTGAACACTGAAGCTTTCTTT.

V and J are TRBV28 and TRBJ2-1; 9 bases fit TRBD1. The CDR3 extends over 15 amino acids. Trimming at V came to 10 bases and at J to 9 bases, leaving 16 bases not matched to a gene. CDR1 and CDR2 (germline): MDHEN, SYDVKM. The CDR3 sequence is CATIMTGTGWSEQFF. In DNA, the CDR3 is TGTGCCACTATCATGACCGGGACAGGGTGGAGTGAGCAGTTCTTC.

This clone was seen just once. V is TRBV4-1 and J is TRBJ1-4; the match to TRBD1 covers 8 bases. V lost 1 base and J lost 8; bases outside the gene matches: 9. Germline-derived CDR1 and CDR2 are MGHRA and YSYEKL. The CDR3 length is 16 residues. The CDR3 sequence is CASSQVEDRVNEKLFF. CDR3 nucleotide sequence: TGCGCCAGCAGCCAAGTGGAGGACAGGGTGAACGAAAAACTGTTTTTT.

The V call is TRBV19, the J call TRBJ1-1, with D possibly matching TRBD1 (5 bases). This CDR3 region has 14 residues. Deletions cut 7 bases from V and 3 bases from J, with 15 bases between. Looked up from germline, CDR1 is LNHDA and CDR2 is SQIVND (reference sequence). The CDR3 sequence is CASINQWGDTEAFF. The CDR3 DNA sequence: TGTGCCAGTATTAATCAATGGGGGGACACTGAAGCTTTCTTT. Drawing the rest from reference TRBV19 and TRBJ1-1, the complete variable domain is DGGITQSPKYLFRKEGQNVTLSCEQNLNHDAMYWYRQDPGQGLRLIYYSQIVNDFQKGDIAEGYSVSREKKESFPLTVTSAQKNPTAFYLCASINQWGDTEAFFGQGTRLTVV.

The V call is TRBV4-3, the J call TRBJ1-2, with a weak D call TRBD1 (5 bases). The V gene lost 4 bases and the J gene lost 3 bases, with 24 bases spanning the gap. The CDR3 has 18 amino acids. CDR1 is LGHNA and CDR2 is YSLEER in the germline V gene. CDR3 amino acids: CASSRHRDFPKNYYGYTF. Written as DNA, the CDR3 is TGCGCCAGCAGCCGACACCGGGACTTTCCCAAGAATTACTATGGCTACACCTTC.

This clone was seen more than once but under ten times. The chain combines TRBV27 with TRBJ2-2; tentative D call: TRBD2 (6 bases). Germline V gene lookup returns CDR1 MNHEY and CDR2 SMNVEV (reference sequence). The V end was cut by 3 bases, the J end by 6 bases, with 11 bases between. This CDR3 spans 14 amino acids. The CDR3 region is CASSFSSVAGELFF. The CDR3 bases are TGTGCCAGCAGTTTTTCTAGCGTGGCCGGGGAGCTGTTTTTT.

This chain joins TRBV15 and TRBJ1-1; D unclear. CDR1 LNHNV and CDR2 YYDKDF come from the germline V gene (reference sequence). The CDR3 covers 14 residues. V lost 5 bases, J lost 4 bases, and 14 bases lay in between. The CDR3 coding sequence is TGTGCCACCAGCTCGGTGCCGGGCCCCACTGAAGCTTTCTTT. This sequence encodes CATSSVPGPTEAFF.

The table lists this clone with a count of one. The chain is built from TRBV24-1 and TRBJ1-6; possibly TRBD1 for D (6 bases). V was clipped by 3 bases and J by 9 bases, with 20 bases between them. This CDR3 has 17 residues. CDR1 is KGHDR and CDR2 is SFDVKD in the germline V gene. DNA for the CDR3: TGTGCCACCAGTGATGCGGAACGGACAGTTGGGACTTCACCCCTCCACTTT. It is translated as CATSDAERTVGTSPLHF.

This rearrangement joins TRBV5-1 to TRBJ2-1; 11 bases align to TRBD2. Unmatched junction bases numbered 7, after V lost 4 bases and J lost 4 bases. The CDR3 covers 16 residues. The V gene's germline CDR1 is SGHRS and CDR2 YFSETQ. CDR3 sequence (DNA): TGCGCCAGCAGCCACGGGACTAGCGGACCATACAATGAGCAGTTCTTC. Translated: CASSHGTSGPYNEQFF.

This chain links TRBV4-1 with TRBJ2-1; TRBD2 matches at 10 bases. CDR1 and CDR2 from the germline V gene are MGHRA and YSYEKL. V shed 2 bases, J shed 4 bases, and the junction held 8 bases outside the gene matches. This CDR3 region has 17 residues. CDR3 nucleotide sequence: TGCGCCAGCAGCCAACCCCTTACTAGCGGGGCTTACAATGAGCAGTTCTTC. Its protein is CASSQPLTSGAYNEQFF.

The chain uses TRBV4-2 and TRBJ2-7; TRBD1 agrees at 10 bases. V trimming: 2 bases; J trimming: 5 bases; junction bases outside the gene matches: 9. This CDR3 comprises 16 residues. The V gene's germline CDR1 is LGHNA and CDR2 YNFKEQ. CDR3 in amino acids: CASSQTRGQGIHEQYF. The CDR3 DNA is TGTGCCAGCAGCCAAACCAGGGGACAGGGGATCCACGAGCAGTACTTC.

This chain uses TRBV14 with TRBJ1-2; 7 bases are shared with TRBD1. J was trimmed by 5 bases and V by 4 bases; bases with no gene match: 7. The CDR3 has 14 amino acids. In germline, CDR1 is SGHDN, CDR2 FVKESK. CDR3 sequence reads: CASSPGTAFYGYTF. Here the CDR3 DNA reads TGTGCCAGCAGCCCCGGGACAGCTTTTTATGGCTACACCTTC.

The chain links TRBV30 to TRBJ1-5; the D is unclear. The CDR3 totals 15 residues. V lost 2 bases to trimming and J lost 4 bases, with 15 bases between them. The germline V gene has CDR1 GTSNPN and CDR2 SVGIG (reference sequence). The CDR3 is CAWSRQDGKNQPQHF. For the CDR3, the DNA is TGTGCCTGGAGTCGACAAGACGGAAAGAATCAGCCCCAGCATTTT. The variable domain in full, completed from reference TRBV30 and TRBJ1-5, reads SQTIHQWPATLVQPVGSPLSLECTVEGTSNPNLYWYRQAAGRGLQLLFYSVGIGQISSEVPQNLSASRPQDRQFILSSKKLLLSDSGFYLCAWSRQDGKNQPQHFGDGTRLSIL.

The V call is TRBV30, the J call TRBJ2-1, with D possibly being TRBD2 (5 bases). The ends were cut back, 0 bases at V and 0 bases at J, with 15 bases in the middle. Germline CDR1 GTSNPN, CDR2 SVGIG (reference sequence). This CDR3 is built from 17 residues. The CDR3 reads CAWSVRRGPGSYNEQFF. Here the CDR3 DNA reads TGTGCCTGGAGTGTAAGGCGAGGGCCAGGCTCCTACAATGAGCAGTTCTTC.

V usage is TRBV3-1 (or the pseudogene TRBV3-2) and J usage is TRBJ2-2, with no clear D. The germline gives CDR1 LGHDT, CDR2 YNNKEL (reference sequence). The CDR3 sequence is 16 residues long. The V and J ends lost 0 bases and 8 bases respectively, with 16 bases between them. Here the CDR3 reads CASSQDYGKLAGELFF. In nucleotides, the CDR3 is TGTGCCAGCAGCCAAGATTACGGCAAACTGGCGGGGGAGCTGTTTTTT.

The rearrangement links TRBV5-1 to TRBJ2-7; D is uncertain. The CDR3 is 13 residues long. V was pared by 4 bases and J by 0 bases, with 8 bases between. Per germline, CDR1 SGHRS and CDR2 YFSETQ. For the CDR3, the DNA is TGCGCCAGCAGCCCGGGTAGCTCCTACGAGCAGTACTTC. Translating gives CASSPGSSYEQYF. Filled out from reference TRBV5-1 and TRBJ2-7, the complete variable domain reads KAGVTQTPRYLIKTRGQQVTLSCSPISGHRSVSWYQQTPGQGLQFLFEYFSETQRNKGNFPGRFSGRQFSNSRSEMNVSTLELGDSALYLCASSPGSSYEQYFGPGTRLTVT.